This TCR beta chain was captured in a study of blood T cell repertoires in COVID-19. Looking at the study overall: Acute and convalescent COVID-19 samples came from the United States, Italy and Spain. From T cells, B-cell-depleted T cells, or PBMCs came the material, which was cDNA or gDNA.

Germline CDR1 SGHTA, CDR2 FQGNSA. Trimming stripped 1 base from V and 2 bases from J, with 12 bases between. This CDR3 has 15 residues. Repertoires were generated with immunoSEQ multiplex PCR, while TCRdb's copy carries only in-frame clones and drops some. The sample comprises 250,000 to 350,000 clones, about 90% of which are singletons, and around 2.1% rests with the top ten. This receptor was identified in a woman under 40 who had recovered from COVID-19. The chain employs TRBV7-2 and TRBJ2-7; D unresolved. The sample was peripheral blood. For the CDR3, the DNA is TGTGCCAGCAGCTTAGGTCACGGGTCTACCTACGAGCAGTACTTC. Its translation is CASSLGHGSTYEQYF.